This T cell receptor (beta chain) came from a study of long-term antiretroviral therapy in people with HIV. The study, taken as a whole, reports: Pre-ART clonal expansion yielded clones that dominated the repertoire at all time points.

This clone has more than one count but fewer than ten. Its antigen remains unknown. The CDR3 is 14 amino acids. V shed 3 bases and J shed 5 bases, with 13 bases lying between them. In germline, CDR1 is SGHVS, CDR2 FQNEAQ. Samples were assayed with immunoSEQ v3.0 at survey level. Sequenced by immunoSEQ multiplex PCR; TCRdb stores in-frame clones only, minus some. The sample includes 20,000 to 25,000 clones, 76% of them seen just once. The origin of this receptor is a woman in her thirties or forties with HIV. The specimen comprised unsorted PBMCs, sampled 1.1 years before starting antiretroviral therapy. This chain connects TRBV7-8 to TRBJ1-2; D not certain. This CDR3 reads CASSFFLTPYGYTF. In DNA, the CDR3 is TGTGCCAGCAGCTTTTTCCTTACCCCTTATGGCTACACCTTC.